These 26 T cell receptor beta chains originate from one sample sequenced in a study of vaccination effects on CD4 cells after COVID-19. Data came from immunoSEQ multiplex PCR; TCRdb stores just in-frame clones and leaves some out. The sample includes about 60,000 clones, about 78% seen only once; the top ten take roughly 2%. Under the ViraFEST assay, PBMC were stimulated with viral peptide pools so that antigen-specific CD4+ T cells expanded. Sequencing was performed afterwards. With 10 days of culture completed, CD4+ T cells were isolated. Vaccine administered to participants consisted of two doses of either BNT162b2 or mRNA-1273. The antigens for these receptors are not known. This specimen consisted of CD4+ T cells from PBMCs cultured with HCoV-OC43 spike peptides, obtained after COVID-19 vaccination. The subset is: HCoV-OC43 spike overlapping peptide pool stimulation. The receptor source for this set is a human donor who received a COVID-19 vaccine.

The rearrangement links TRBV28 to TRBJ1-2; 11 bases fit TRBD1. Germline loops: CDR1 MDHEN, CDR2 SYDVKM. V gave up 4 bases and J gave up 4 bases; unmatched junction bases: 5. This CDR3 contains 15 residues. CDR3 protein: CASSYRTGGGYGYTF. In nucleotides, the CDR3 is TGTGCCAGCAGTTATCGGACAGGGGGCGGCTATGGCTACACCTTC.

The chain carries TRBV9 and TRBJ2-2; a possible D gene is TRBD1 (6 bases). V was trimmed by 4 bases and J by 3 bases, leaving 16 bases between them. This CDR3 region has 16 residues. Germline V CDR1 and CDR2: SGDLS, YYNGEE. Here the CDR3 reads CASSPSGRGDTGELFF. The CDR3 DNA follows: TGTGCCAGCAGCCCGAGCGGCAGGGGCGACACCGGGGAGCTGTTTTTT.

The CDR3 spells CASRQGREQYV. The CDR3 nucleotides read TGCGCCAGCAGACAGGGACGCGAGCAGTACGTC. V is TRBV10-2 and J is TRBJ2-7; TRBD1 is a possible D gene (6 bases). Trimming took off 6 bases at V and 6 bases at J, with 9 bases between the two ends. This CDR3 spans 11 amino acids. Germline V gene data show CDR1 as WSHSY and CDR2 as SAAADI.

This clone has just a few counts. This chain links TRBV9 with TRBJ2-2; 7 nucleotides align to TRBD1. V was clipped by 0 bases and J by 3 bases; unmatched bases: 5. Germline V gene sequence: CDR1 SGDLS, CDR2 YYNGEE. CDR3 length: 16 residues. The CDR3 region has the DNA TGTGCCAGCAGCGTAGAGACAGGGCAGTACACCGGGGAGCTGTTTTTT. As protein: CASSVETGQYTGELFF.

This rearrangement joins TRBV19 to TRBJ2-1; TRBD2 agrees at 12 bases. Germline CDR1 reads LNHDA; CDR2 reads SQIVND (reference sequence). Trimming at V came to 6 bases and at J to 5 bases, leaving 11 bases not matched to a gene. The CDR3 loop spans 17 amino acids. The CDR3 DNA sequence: TGTGCCAGTAGCCCGACCGGGACTAGCGGGTTCCACAATGAGCAGTTCTTC. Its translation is CASSPTGTSGFHNEQFF.

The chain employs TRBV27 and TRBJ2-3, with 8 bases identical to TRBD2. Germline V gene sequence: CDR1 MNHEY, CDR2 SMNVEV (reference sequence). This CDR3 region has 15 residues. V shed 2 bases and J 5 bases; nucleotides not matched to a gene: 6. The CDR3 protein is CASSLSWTSLDTQYF. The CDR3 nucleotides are TGTGCCAGCAGTTTAAGTTGGACTAGCCTAGATACGCAGTATTTT.

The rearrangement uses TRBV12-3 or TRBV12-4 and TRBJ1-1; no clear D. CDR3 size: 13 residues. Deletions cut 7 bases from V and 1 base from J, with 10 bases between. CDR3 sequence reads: CASILGGNTEAFF. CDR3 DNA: TGTGCCAGCATCCTCGGAGGGAACACTGAAGCTTTCTTT.

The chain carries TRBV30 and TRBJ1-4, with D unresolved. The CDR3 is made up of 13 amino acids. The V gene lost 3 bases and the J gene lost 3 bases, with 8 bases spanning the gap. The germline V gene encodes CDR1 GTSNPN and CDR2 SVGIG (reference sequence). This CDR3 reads CAWRTRANEKLFF. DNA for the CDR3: TGTGCCTGGAGGACACGGGCTAATGAAAAACTGTTTTTT. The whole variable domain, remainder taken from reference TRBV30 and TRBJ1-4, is SQTIHQWPATLVQPVGSPLSLECTVEGTSNPNLYWYRQAAGRGLQLLFYSVGIGQISSEVPQNLSASRPQDRQFILSSKKLLLSDSGFYLCAWRTRANEKLFFGSGTQLSVL.

This CDR3 is CASSLVGGDYTDTQYF. Written as DNA, the CDR3 is TGTGCCAGCAGCCTCGTTGGAGGGGACTACACAGATACGCAGTATTTT. This chain joins TRBV9 and TRBJ2-3; the match to TRBD2 covers 7 bases. V trimming: 4 bases; J trimming: 2 bases; junction bases outside the gene matches: 10. This CDR3 has 16 amino acids. Germline V gives CDR1 SGDLS, CDR2 YYNGEE.

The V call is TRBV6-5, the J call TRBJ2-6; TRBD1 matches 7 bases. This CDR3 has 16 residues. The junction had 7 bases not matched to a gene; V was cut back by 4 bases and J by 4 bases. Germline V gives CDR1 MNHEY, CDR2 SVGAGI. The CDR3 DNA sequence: TGTGCCAGCAGTTCACTCAGGGGGATCGGGGCCAACGTCCTGACTTTC. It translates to CASSSLRGIGANVLTF.

The CDR3 nucleotides read TGTGCCTGGAGTGTATTTGGCTACGAGCAGTACGTC. Protein product: CAWSVFGYEQYV. This chain joins TRBV30 and TRBJ2-7; D is unresolved. Germline assignment: CDR1 GTSNPN and CDR2 SVGIG (reference sequence). This CDR3 is 12 amino acids long. V lost 0 bases, J lost 3 bases, and 6 bases lay in between.

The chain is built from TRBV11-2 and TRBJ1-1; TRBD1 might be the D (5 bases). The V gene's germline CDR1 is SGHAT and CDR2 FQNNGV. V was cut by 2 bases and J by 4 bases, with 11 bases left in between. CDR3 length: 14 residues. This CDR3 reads CASSLTGGGTEAFF. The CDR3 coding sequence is TGTGCCAGCAGCTTAACGGGCGGGGGCACTGAAGCTTTCTTT.

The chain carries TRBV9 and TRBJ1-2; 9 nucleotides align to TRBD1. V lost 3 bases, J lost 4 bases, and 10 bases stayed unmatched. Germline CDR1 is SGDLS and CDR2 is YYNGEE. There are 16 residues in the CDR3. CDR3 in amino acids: CASSARDRVVGYGYTF. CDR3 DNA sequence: TGTGCCAGCAGCGCCCGGGACAGGGTCGTCGGCTATGGCTACACCTTC.

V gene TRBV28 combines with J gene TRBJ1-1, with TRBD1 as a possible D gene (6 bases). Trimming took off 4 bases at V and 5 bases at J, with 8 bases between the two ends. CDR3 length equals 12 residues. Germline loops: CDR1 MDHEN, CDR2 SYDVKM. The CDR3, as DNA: TGTGCCAGCAGTTCAGGGGTTACTGAAGCTTTCTTT. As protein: CASSSGVTEAFF. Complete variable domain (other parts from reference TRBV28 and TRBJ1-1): DVKVTQSSRYLVKRTGEKVFLECVQDMDHENMFWYRQDPGLGLRLIYFSYDVKMKEKGDIPEGYSVSREKKERFSLILESASTNQTSMYLCASSSGVTEAFFGQGTRLTVV.

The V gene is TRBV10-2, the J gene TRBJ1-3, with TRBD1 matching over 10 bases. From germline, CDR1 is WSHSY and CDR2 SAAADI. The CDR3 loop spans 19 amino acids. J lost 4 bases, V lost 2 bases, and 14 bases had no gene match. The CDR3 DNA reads TGCGCCAGCAGTGAGCCCCCTTCTTGGACAGGGGGTCGGGGAAACACCATATATTTT. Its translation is CASSEPPSWTGGRGNTIYF.

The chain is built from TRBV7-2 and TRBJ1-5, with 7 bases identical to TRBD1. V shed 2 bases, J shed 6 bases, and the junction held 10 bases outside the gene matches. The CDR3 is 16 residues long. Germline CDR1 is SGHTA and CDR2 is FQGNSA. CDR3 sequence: CASSLFRDRKGQPQHF. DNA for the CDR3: TGTGCCAGCAGCTTATTTCGGGACAGAAAGGGTCAGCCCCAGCATTTT. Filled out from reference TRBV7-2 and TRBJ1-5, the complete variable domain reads GAGVSQSPSNKVTEKGKDVELRCDPISGHTALYWYRQSLGQGLEFLIYFQGNSAPDKSGLPSDRFSAERTGGSVSTLTIQRTQQEDSAVYLCASSLFRDRKGQPQHFGDGTRLSIL.

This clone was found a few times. As DNA, the CDR3 is TGTGCCAGCTCACTGACAGGCGATAGCAATCAGCCCCAGCATTTT. Encoded protein: CASSLTGDSNQPQHF. The rearrangement uses TRBV18 and TRBJ1-5; D is perhaps TRBD1 (6 bases). Germline V gene sequence: CDR1 KGHSH, CDR2 LQKENI. Trimming took off 4 bases at V and 0 bases at J, with 10 bases between the two ends. The CDR3 is made up of 15 amino acids.

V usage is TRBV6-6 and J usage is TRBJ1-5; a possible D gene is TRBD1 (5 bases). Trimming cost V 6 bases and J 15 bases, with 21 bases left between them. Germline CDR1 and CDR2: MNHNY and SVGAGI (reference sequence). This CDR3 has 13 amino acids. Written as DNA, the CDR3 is TGTGCCAGCAGCCTGGGGGGACGGGTGATTCCGCATTTT. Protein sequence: CASSLGGRVIPHF.

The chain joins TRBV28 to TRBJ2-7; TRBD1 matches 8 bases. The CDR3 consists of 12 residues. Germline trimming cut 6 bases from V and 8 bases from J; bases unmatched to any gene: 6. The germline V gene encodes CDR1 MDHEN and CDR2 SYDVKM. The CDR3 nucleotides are TGTGCCAGCAGCGCCGGACAGGGCAAGCAGTACGTC. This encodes CASSAGQGKQYV.

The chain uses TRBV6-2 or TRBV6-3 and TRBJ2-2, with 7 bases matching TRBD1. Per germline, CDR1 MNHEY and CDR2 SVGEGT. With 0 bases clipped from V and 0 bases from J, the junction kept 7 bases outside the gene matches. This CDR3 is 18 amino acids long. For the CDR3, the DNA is TGTGCCAGCAGTTACTCGATCGAAGGGACAGCGAACACCGGGGAGCTGTTTTTT. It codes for CASSYSIEGTANTGELFF.

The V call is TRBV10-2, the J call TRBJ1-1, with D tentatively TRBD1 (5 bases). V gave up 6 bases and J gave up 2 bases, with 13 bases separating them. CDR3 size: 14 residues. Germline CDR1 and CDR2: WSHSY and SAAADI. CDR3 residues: CASRGTTGNTEAFF. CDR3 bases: TGCGCCAGCAGAGGGACGACGGGAAACACTGAAGCTTTCTTT.

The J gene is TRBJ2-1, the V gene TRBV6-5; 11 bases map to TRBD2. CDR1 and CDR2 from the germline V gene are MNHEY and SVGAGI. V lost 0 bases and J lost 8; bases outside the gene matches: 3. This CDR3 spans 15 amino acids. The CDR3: CASSYSLAGGYEQFF. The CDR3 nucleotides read TGTGCCAGCAGTTACTCGCTAGCGGGGGGCTATGAGCAGTTCTTC.

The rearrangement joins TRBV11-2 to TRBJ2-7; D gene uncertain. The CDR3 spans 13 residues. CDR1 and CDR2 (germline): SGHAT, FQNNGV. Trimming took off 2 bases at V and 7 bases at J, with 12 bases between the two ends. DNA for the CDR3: TGTGCCAGCAGCTTATATCCCTCCCATGAGCAGTACGTC. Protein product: CASSLYPSHEQYV.

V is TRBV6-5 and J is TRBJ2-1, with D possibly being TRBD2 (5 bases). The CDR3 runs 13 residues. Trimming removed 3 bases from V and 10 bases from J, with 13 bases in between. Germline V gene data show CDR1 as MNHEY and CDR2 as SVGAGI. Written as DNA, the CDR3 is TGTGCCAGCAGTTATCTGACGGGCGGGGAGCAGTTCTTC. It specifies CASSYLTGGEQFF.

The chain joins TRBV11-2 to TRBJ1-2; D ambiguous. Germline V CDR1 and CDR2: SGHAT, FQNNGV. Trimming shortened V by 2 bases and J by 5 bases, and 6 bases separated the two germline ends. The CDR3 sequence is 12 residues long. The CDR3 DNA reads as TGTGCCAGCAGCTTACTAGGGTATGGCTACACCTTC. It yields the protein CASSLLGYGYTF.

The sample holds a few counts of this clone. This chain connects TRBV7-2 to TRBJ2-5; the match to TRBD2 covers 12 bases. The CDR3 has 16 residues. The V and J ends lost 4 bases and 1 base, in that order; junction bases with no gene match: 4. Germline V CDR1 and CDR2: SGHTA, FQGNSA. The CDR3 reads CASSSPGLAGQETQYF. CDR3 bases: TGTGCCAGCAGCTCACCGGGACTAGCGGGCCAAGAGACCCAGTACTTC.